Listed below are T cell receptor beta chains from one sample, sequenced in a study of blood T cell repertoires in COVID-19. The data were produced by immunoSEQ multiplex PCR, yet TCRdb's version contains in-frame clones alone and is incomplete. The table includes around 130,000 clones, roughly 86% detected once. Sequences were obtained from peripheral blood. These receptors all come from a woman aged 55 to 70 with acute or convalescent COVID-19. The CDR3 runs from the conserved cysteine through the conserved F or W. A D gene is named only where the DNA matches it firmly. Part of the rows lack a size; the others show once, few, many or a class for expanded clones.

TRBV12-3/TRBV12-4	TRBJ2-1	few	-	CASSLRGNEQFF	TGTGCCAGCAGTTTACGGGGGAATGAGCAGTTCTTC
TRBV5-1	TRBJ2-1	once	TRBD1	CASTQTGGNEQFF	TGCGCCAGCACCCAAACAGGGGGCAATGAGCAGTTCTTC
TRBV28	TRBJ1-2	-	-	CASSLSGQGHNYGYTF	TGTGCCAGCAGTTTATCCGGGCAGGGCCATAACTATGGCTACACCTTC
TRBV7-9	TRBJ2-1	once	TRBD2	CASSPSRGGHNEQFF	TGTGCCAGCAGCCCTAGTCGGGGGGGACACAATGAGCAGTTCTTC
TRBV19	TRBJ1-1	few	-	CASARVFRDTEAFF	TGTGCCAGTGCGAGGGTTTTTCGGGACACTGAAGCTTTCTTT
TRBV28	TRBJ1-2	-	TRBD1	CASSRTGTYYGYTF	TGTGCCAGCAGCCGGACAGGGACCTACTATGGCTACACCTTC
TRBV19	TRBJ1-2	-	-	CASRTTGTALGYTF	TGTGCCAGTAGGACAACAGGGACGGCGCTCGGCTACACCTTC
TRBV15	TRBJ1-1	-	-	CATSRGYSGNTEAFF	TGTGCCACCAGCAGAGGCTATTCAGGGAACACTGAAGCTTTCTTT
TRBV12-5	TRBJ1-1	-	TRBD1	CASGLGQGFTEAFF	TGTGCTAGTGGTTTGGGACAGGGGTTCACTGAAGCTTTCTTT
TRBV6-5	TRBJ1-1	-	TRBD1	CASSYYRGDTEAFF	TGTGCCAGCAGTTATTACAGGGGGGACACTGAAGCTTTCTTT
TRBV27	TRBJ2-3	-	TRBD2	CASSLTALAGVPDTQYF	TGTGCCAGCAGTTTAACAGCGCTAGCGGGAGTGCCAGATACGCAGTATTTT
TRBV9	TRBJ2-1	-	TRBD2	CASSVESRLAGSYNEQFF	TGTGCCAGCAGCGTAGAGTCCCGATTAGCGGGATCCTACAATGAGCAGTTCTTC
TRBV10-2	TRBJ1-1	-	TRBD1	CASTPSGTGVGTEAFF	TGCGCCAGCACCCCTTCTGGGACAGGGGTAGGTACTGAAGCTTTCTTT
TRBV12-3/TRBV12-4	TRBJ1-5	-	-	CASGRYGSQPQHF	TGTGCCAGCGGACGGTACGGGAGTCAGCCCCAGCATTTT
TRBV30	TRBJ2-2	-	TRBD2	CAWDRRLAGVAGELFF	TGTGCCTGGGACCGTCGGCTAGCGGGAGTAGCCGGGGAGCTGTTTTTT
TRBV6-5	TRBJ2-4	-	TRBD1	CASTRRGAKNIQYF	TGTGCCAGCACCCGCAGGGGGGCCAAAAACATTCAGTACTTC
TRBV19	TRBJ1-3	-	TRBD1	CASRTGRHPGNTIYF	TGTGCCAGCCGGACAGGGAGACATCCCGGAAACACCATATATTTT
TRBV18	TRBJ1-1	once	-	CASSVDIRNTEAFF	TGTGCCAGCTCAGTCGACATCCGGAACACTGAAGCTTTCTTT
TRBV4-1	TRBJ1-3	-	-	CASSQDRLPGLGNTIYF	TGCGCCAGCAGCCAAGATCGATTGCCGGGATTAGGAAACACCATATATTTT
TRBV9	TRBJ1-1	-	TRBD1	CASSQIPTRTGNTEAFF	TGTGCCAGCAGCCAAATACCCACCAGGACAGGGAACACTGAAGCTTTCTTT
TRBV19	TRBJ1-1	-	TRBD1	CASSSRTGHAFF	TGTGCCAGTAGTTCCCGGACAGGGCACGCTTTCTTT
TRBV3-1/TRBV3-2	TRBJ2-7	once	-	CASSQGRGEQYF	TGTGCCAGCAGCCAAGGCCGGGGCGAGCAGTACTTC
TRBV28	TRBJ1-2	-	-	CASSSLYGYTF	TGTGCCAGCAGTTCCCTCTATGGCTACACCTTC
TRBV3-1/TRBV3-2	TRBJ1-6	-	TRBD1	CASSLQTGLNSPLHF	TGTGCCAGCAGCCTCCAGACAGGGTTAAATTCACCCCTCCACTTT
TRBV24-1	TRBJ1-1	-	-	CATTSGVGAEAFF	TGTGCCACCACTTCAGGGGTAGGCGCTGAAGCTTTCTTT
TRBV6-6	TRBJ2-3	-	-	CATSRDFITDTQYF	TGTGCCACCTCGAGGGACTTTATCACAGATACGCAGTATTTT
TRBV5-1	TRBJ2-7	few	TRBD1	CASSLGTGGSYEQYF	TGCGCCAGCAGCTTGGGGACAGGGGGCTCCTACGAGCAGTACTTC
TRBV12-5	TRBJ2-1	-	TRBD1	CASGWGQGAGNEQFF	TGTGCTAGTGGTTGGGGACAGGGGGCTGGTAATGAGCAGTTCTTC
TRBV5-6	TRBJ2-2	-	TRBD2	CTLAGVTGELFF	TGTACCCTAGCGGGAGTAACCGGGGAGCTGTTTTTT
TRBV20-1	TRBJ1-2	-	-	CSASVASGPLDGYTF	TGCAGTGCTAGTGTCGCCAGTGGTCCCTTGGATGGCTACACCTTC
TRBV3-1/TRBV3-2	TRBJ1-4	-	-	CASSLLGGEKLFF	TGTGCCAGCAGCCTCCTCGGTGGTGAAAAACTGTTTTTT
TRBV4-2	TRBJ1-1	-	TRBD1	CASSQGGQVEAFF	TGTGCCAGCAGCCAGGGCGGACAGGTTGAAGCTTTCTTT
TRBV2	TRBJ2-5	-	TRBD2	CASSVGLAGARETQYF	TGTGCCAGCAGTGTCGGTCTAGCGGGAGCAAGAGAGACCCAGTACTTC
TRBV5-8	TRBJ1-1	few	TRBD1	CASSSPRQGDTEAFF	TGTGCCAGCAGCTCCCCGAGACAGGGGGACACTGAAGCTTTCTTT
TRBV29-1	TRBJ2-3	-	-	CSANRVPTDTQYF	TGCAGCGCGAACAGGGTTCCCACAGATACGCAGTATTTT
TRBV11-2	TRBJ2-3	-	TRBD2	CASSLGYRTSGDTQYF	TGTGCCAGCAGCTTAGGGTACAGGACTAGCGGAGATACGCAGTATTTT
TRBV6-5	TRBJ1-3	-	-	CASSYRQVSGNTIYF	TGTGCCAGCAGTTACCGACAGGTCTCTGGAAACACCATATATTTT
TRBV5-1	TRBJ1-5	-	TRBD1	CASSLGQGGQPQHF	TGCGCCAGCAGCCTGGGACAGGGGGGTCAGCCCCAGCATTTT
TRBV6-6	TRBJ1-3	-	-	CASSYSQGAGNTIYF	TGTGCCAGCAGTTACAGTCAAGGGGCTGGAAACACCATATATTTT
TRBV7-2	TRBJ1-1	-	-	CASSLDLGGTEAFF	TGTGCCAGCAGCTTAGATCTGGGGGGCACTGAAGCTTTCTTT
TRBV2	TRBJ1-5	-	-	CASNTRGGMNQPQHF	TGTGCCAGCAACACGAGGGGCGGGATGAATCAGCCCCAGCATTTT
TRBV7-8	TRBJ2-5	once	-	CASSQTGSETQYF	TGTGCCAGCAGCCAAACAGGGTCAGAGACCCAGTACTTC
TRBV21-1	TRBJ1-1	-	-	CASSRRGTKGTFF	TGTGCCAGCAGCAGGCGTGGGACAAAGGGAACTTTCTTT
TRBV7-9	TRBJ2-1	-	-	CASSHTTGYNEQFF	TGTGCCAGCAGCCATACGACAGGTTACAATGAGCAGTTCTTC
TRBV4-2	TRBJ1-2	once	TRBD1	CASSQGGQAPYYGYTF	TGTGCCAGCAGCCAGGGGGGACAGGCTCCTTACTATGGCTACACCTTC
TRBV13	TRBJ1-1	few	-	CASSPQAGINTEAFF	TGTGCCAGCAGCCCCCAGGCAGGGATTAACACTGAAGCTTTCTTT
TRBV7-3	TRBJ2-1	-	TRBD1	CASSLQVGWGQGNNEQFF	TGTGCCAGCAGCTTACAAGTAGGGTGGGGACAGGGGAACAATGAGCAGTTCTTC
TRBV18	TRBJ2-2	once	-	CASSPLASTGELFF	TGTGCCAGCTCACCACTTGCGAGCACCGGGGAGCTGTTTTTT
TRBV5-1	TRBJ1-1	-	TRBD1	CASSLGQGAMNTEAFF	TGCGCCAGCAGCCTTGGACAGGGGGCCATGAACACTGAAGCTTTCTTT